This T cell receptor (beta chain) is from a study of blood T cell repertoires in COVID-19. In the study overall: The study drew acute and convalescent COVID-19 samples from the United States, Italy and Spain. PBMCs, B-cell-depleted T cells, or T cells were the source of the cDNA or gDNA that made up the material.

Enrollment of patients from Seattle took place during active infection, with longitudinal follow-up. Authors' methods: Amplified reference gene primers provided the basis for estimating nucleated cell counts. Libraries were prepared by immunoSEQ multiplex PCR; TCRdb keeps only in-frame clonotypes and omits some of them. The V and J calls and clone size come from that table; D and trimming were worked out from the DNA. The sample shows roughly 220,000 clones, about 81% of them seen only once. The TCR sequence derives from a woman of 80 years or more with COVID-19, enrolled during active disease. Sequencing used peripheral blood.

In nucleotides, the CDR3 is TGTGCCAGCAGTAGAATCACAGGGGGCCGCGGAGCTTTCTTT. Residues: CASSRITGGRGAFF. The chain couples TRBV6-5 to TRBJ1-1, with 9 bases aligning to TRBD1. Trimming cost V 5 bases and J 10 bases; bases outside gene matches: 11. Germline loops: CDR1 MNHEY, CDR2 SVGAGI. CDR3 length: 14 residues.